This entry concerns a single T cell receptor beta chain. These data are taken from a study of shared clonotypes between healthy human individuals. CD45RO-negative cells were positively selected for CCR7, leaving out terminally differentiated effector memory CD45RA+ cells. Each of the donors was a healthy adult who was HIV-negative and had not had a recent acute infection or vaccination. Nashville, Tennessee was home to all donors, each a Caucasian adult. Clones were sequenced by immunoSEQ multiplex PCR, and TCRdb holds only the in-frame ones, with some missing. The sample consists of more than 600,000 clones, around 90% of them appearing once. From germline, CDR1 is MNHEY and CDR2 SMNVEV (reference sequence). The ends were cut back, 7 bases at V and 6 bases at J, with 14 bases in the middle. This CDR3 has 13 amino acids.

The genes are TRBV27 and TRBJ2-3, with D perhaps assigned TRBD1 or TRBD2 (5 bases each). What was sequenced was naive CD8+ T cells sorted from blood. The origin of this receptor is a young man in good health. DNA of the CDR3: TGTGCCAGCACCCTCAAATGGGGGGATACGCAGTATTTT. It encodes CASTLKWGDTQYF.